The present T cell receptor beta chain was sequenced within a study of blood T cell repertoires in COVID-19. The germline V gene has CDR1 SGHVS and CDR2 FQNEAQ. Losses at the gene ends were 2 bases for V and 4 bases for J; bases not matched to a gene: 7. The CDR3 length is 16 residues. Per the authors' pipeline: Estimation of nucleated cell counts was performed using reference gene primer amplification. Sequencing was performed with immunoSEQ multiplex PCR; in TCRdb, only in-frame clones are kept and a portion is missing. That table is the source of V, J and clone size, and D and trimming were worked out from the DNA. The data show over 350,000 clones, around 90% seen once.

The receptor was isolated from a woman under 30 with acute COVID-19. The chain employs TRBV7-8 and TRBJ2-1; 8 bases map to TRBD1. Sequenced material: PBMCs or T cells enriched from blood (not recorded which). The CDR3 sequence: CASSLRAGGPYNEQFF. The CDR3 coding sequence is TGTGCCAGCAGCTTAAGGGCAGGGGGCCCTTACAATGAGCAGTTCTTC.